The source of this T cell receptor beta chain is a study of blood T cells in healthy people across ages. Overall study findings and caveats: Using unsorted PBMCs precluded a conclusive naive versus antigen-experienced comparison.

This clonotype appeared a few times. Its antigen is undetermined. Sample-barcoded 5' priming and a J-beta primer mix drove a second PCR of roughly 6 to 12 cycles. Each cDNA molecule, via a template-switch adaptor with 12 random nucleotides, was tagged. Each CDR3 protein gets one entry after TCRdb re-called the 5' RACE reads with MiXCR. The repertoire holds some 1.6 million distinct CDR3 sequences, with about 31% as singletons. This clonotype originated in a woman aged 25-40 years in good health. Sequenced sample: blood.

In DNA form, the CDR3 reads TGCAGCGTAATAGATAACTCCAACTTGCAGTTCTTC. Amino acids: CSVIDNSNLQFF. The chain links TRBV29-1 to TRBJ2-1; D uncertain. CDR3 length: 12 residues. CDR1 is SQVTM and CDR2 is ANQGSEA in the germline V gene. Trimming shortened V by 6 bases and J by 12 bases, and 18 bases separated the two germline ends.